Given below is one T cell receptor (beta chain) in context. Its antigen is unidentified. This sample includes further DNA sequences coding for the same CDR3. Terminally differentiated effector memory CD45RA+ cells were excluded by CCR7 positive selection of CD45RO-negative cells. J was trimmed by 4 bases and V by 5 bases; bases with no gene match: 5. The CDR3 is made up of 13 amino acids. Germline V gene lookup returns CDR1 MNHEY and CDR2 SMNVEV (reference sequence). This record belongs to a study of shared clonotypes between healthy human individuals. Study-wide findings and caveats: Deeper or shallower sequencing was expected to change how clonotypes are shared among donors. Few donors limited the genetic and exposure-history diversity represented. Generally, estimated richness proved larger in naive subsets than it did in memory subsets.

Authors' analysis steps: Junction-only sequences without quality scores were provided by ImmunoSEQ, so filtering was different. TCRdb's copy holds only in-frame clones and misses some; the assay was immunoSEQ multiplex PCR. That table gives V, J and clone size, and the DNA gave D and trimming. The sample records nearly 2 million clones, roughly 95% being singletons. The source of this sequence is a man aged 18 to 35 in good health. The chain combines TRBV27 with TRBJ2-7, with 7 bases matching TRBD1. Sequencing input: naive CD8+ T cells sorted from blood. CDR3 sequence: CASSLGQIYEQYF. CDR3 nucleotide sequence: TGTGCCAGCAGTCTGGGACAGATTTACGAGCAGTACTTC.